This T cell receptor (beta chain) was found in a study of T cell responses to AZD1222 COVID-19 vaccine. CDR1 and CDR2 from the germline V gene are SGHTA and FQGNSA. Trimming stripped 1 base from V and 7 bases from J, with 13 bases between. The CDR3 covers 14 residues. Sequencing was performed with immunoSEQ multiplex PCR; in TCRdb, only in-frame clones are kept and a portion is missing. There are approximately 180,000 clones in the sample; approximately 92% occur only once, and under 1.1% lies in the top ten. This receptor was taken from an adult who received the MenACWY meningococcal vaccine as a control. The V gene is TRBV7-2, the J gene TRBJ1-2; D gene ambiguous. Sample: peripheral blood, taken 28 days after the second dose of the MenACWY control vaccine. DNA of the CDR3: TGTGCCAGCAGCTTAGGATCCAGAGCCGGTGGCTACACCTTC. Its protein is CASSLGSRAGGYTF.